The clone carrying this T cell receptor beta chain showed up many times. The target antigen is unknown. These data belong to a study of T-cell reconstitution after alpha-beta-depleted transplantation in children. Overall study findings and caveats: Newly produced T cells mostly provided counts and TCRbeta diversity after one year, as hyperexpanded clones declined. At around two months after transplant, the alpha-beta T cells were reportedly derived from several hundred expanded clones that came from non-depleted graft cells.

This sample's TCRbeta library carried unique molecular identifier barcodes. TCRdb re-called the PCR reads with MiXCR, one entry per CDR3 protein. This sample has 73,000 or so distinct CDR3 sequences; roughly 5% occur once, and the top ten carry about 19%. Germline CDR1 reads SGHVS; CDR2 reads FNYEAQ. The CDR3 covers 16 residues. V lost 4 bases, J lost 6 bases, and 7 bases stayed unmatched. The receptor was isolated from a boy less than two years old who had a stem cell transplant for acute myeloid leukemia, so the T cells may come from the graft donor. The specimen was PBMCs, mostly from graft donor cells, collected 180 days after TCRalphabeta/CD19-depleted stem cell transplant. V gene TRBV7-6 combines with J gene TRBJ2-2; 11 positions match TRBD2. Here the CDR3 DNA reads TGTGCCAGCAGCTCCCCCTGGACTAGCGGGCCCGGGGAGCTGTTTTTT. This codes for CASSSPWTSGPGELFF.